This entry concerns a single TCR beta chain. In the source study's methods: Using reference gene primer amplification, nucleated cell counts were estimated. Assay: immunoSEQ multiplex PCR; the TCRdb copy retains only in-frame clones and omits some. V, J and clone size were drawn from that table, and D and trimming were deduced from the DNA. This repertoire shows about 120,000 clones, roughly four fifths found once; its top ten account for over 6.5%. The data originate from a study of blood T cell repertoires in COVID-19. About the research overall: From the United States, Italy and Spain came samples of acute and convalescent COVID-19.

Trimming removed 7 bases at V and 7 bases at J, with 19 bases between. The CDR3 runs to 14 residues. CDR1 is SGHAT, CDR2 FQNNGV, per germline. The clonotype comes from a human donor in a cohort sampled during active COVID-19. V gene TRBV11-2 combines with J gene TRBJ1-2; D is possibly TRBD1 (5 bases). The sample taken for sequencing was peripheral blood. In DNA, the CDR3 is TGTGCCAGCACCCACCCGGGCAGGGTGGCTGGCTACACCTTC. This translates into CASTHPGRVAGYTF.